The sample holds a few counts of the clone carrying this T cell receptor beta chain. Authors' methods: Reference gene primer amplification gave nucleated cell count estimates. The repertoire was sequenced with immunoSEQ multiplex PCR; TCRdb's copy has only in-frame clones and lacks some. From that table come the V and J calls and clone size; the DNA was used to work out D and trimming. Among fewer than 250,000 clones, 88% were seen once, and the ten largest hold about 1.8%. This CDR3 contains 16 residues. The germline V gene encodes CDR1 SNHLY and CDR2 FYNNEI. V shed 5 bases, J shed 2 bases, and the junction held 7 bases outside the gene matches. These data come from a study of blood T cell repertoires in COVID-19. Overall study context: COVID-19 samples collected from the United States, Italy and Spain covered acute and convalescent phases. Nucleic acid was either cDNA or gDNA, and it came from T cells, B-cell-depleted T cells, or PBMCs.

The chain is built from TRBV2 and TRBJ1-5; the match to TRBD1 covers 9 bases. This receptor was obtained from a man between 65 and 80 years old with acute or convalescent COVID-19. Sample: peripheral blood. CDR3 in amino acids: CASSWGQGLGNQPQHF. The CDR3 DNA is TGTGCCAGCAGTTGGGGACAGGGACTGGGCAATCAGCCCCAGCATTTT.